These 10 T cell receptor beta chains were all obtained from the same sample, sequenced in a study of T cells in Graves' hyperthyroidism and ophthalmopathy. TCR beta CDR3 regions were amplified from RNA transcripts. HTBI primers were used for first-round RT-PCR of the TCR CDR3. TCRdb redid the calling of the multiplex PCR reads with MiXCR, one entry per CDR3 protein. The table lists hundreds of thousands of distinct CDR3 sequences, 17% of them singletons. The sequenced material came from blood. Every receptor here comes from a young woman with Graves' ophthalmopathy.

This clonotype has a count of ten or more. V gene TRBV27 combines with J gene TRBJ1-1, with D uncertain. The germline V gene encodes CDR1 MNHEY and CDR2 SMNVEV (reference sequence). The CDR3 is 13 residues long. Trimming stripped 6 bases from V and 0 bases from J, with 8 bases between. The CDR3 sequence: CASSLGMNTEAFF. The CDR3 region has the DNA TGTGCCAGCAGCTTAGGGATGAACACTGAAGCTTTCTTT.

The table lists this clonotype with a few counts. In DNA, the CDR3 is TGTGCCAGCTCAAAGGGAAAAGCAACTAATGAAAAACTGTTTTTT. It is translated as CASSKGKATNEKLFF. The genes are TRBV18 and TRBJ1-4; D remains unclear. V was shortened by 5 bases and J by 0 bases, with 10 bases between the two germline ends. The CDR3 is 15 residues long. From germline, CDR1 is KGHSH and CDR2 LQKENI.

The sample holds many counts of this clonotype. The gene calls are TRBV6-2 or TRBV6-3 and TRBJ1-5; D possibly corresponds to TRBD1 (5 bases). With 2 bases removed from V and 6 bases from J, the gap between germline ends came to 14 bases. The germline CDR1 and CDR2 sequences are MNHEY and SVGEGT. This CDR3 spans 15 amino acids. CDR3 amino acids: CASSYEQGAGQPQHF. CDR3 bases: TGTGCCAGCAGTTACGAGCAGGGTGCGGGTCAGCCCCAGCATTTT.

The chain links TRBV7-2 to TRBJ2-2, with D possibly matching TRBD2 (5 bases). Germline assignment: CDR1 SGHTA and CDR2 FQGNSA. This CDR3 region has 13 residues. Trimming took off 6 bases at V and 5 bases at J, with 10 bases between the two ends. In nucleotides, the CDR3 is TGTGCCAGCAGGCGGGCGTTGACCGGGGAGCTGTTTTTT. Translation: CASRRALTGELFF.

This clonotype was observed many times. Here the CDR3 DNA reads TGTGCCAGCAGTTCCGGGACAGGAACATACGAGCAGTACTTC. It specifies CASSSGTGTYEQYF. The J gene is TRBJ2-7, the V gene TRBV6-1, with 8 bases lining up with TRBD1. CDR1 is MNHNS and CDR2 is SASEGT in the germline V gene. The length of the CDR3 is 14 residues. Trimming removed 5 bases from V and 4 bases from J; junction bases left unmatched: 7.

The J gene is TRBJ2-7, the V gene TRBV7-4; 7 bases agree with TRBD1. CDR1 and CDR2 (germline): SGHVT, SQSDAQ. This CDR3 comprises 13 residues. The junction had 7 bases not matched to a gene; V was cut back by 6 bases and J by 5 bases. Here the CDR3 DNA reads TGTGCCAGCAGTAGCACGACAGGGAACGAGCAGTACTTC. Translation gives CASSSTTGNEQYF.

In this sample, this clonotype turned up once. The rearrangement uses TRBV19 and TRBJ2-7; 8 bases map to TRBD2. The J call is doubtful: the DNA matches TRBJ2-1 better. This CDR3 has 15 amino acids. Germline V gives CDR1 LNHDA, CDR2 SQIVND (reference sequence). The CDR3 sequence is CASRQLAVGPYEQFF. The CDR3 DNA is TGTGCCAGTAGGCAACTAGCGGTAGGACCCTACGAGCAGTTCTTC.

V is TRBV24-1 and J is TRBJ1-1, with D possibly matching TRBD1 (6 bases). V lost 2 bases to trimming and J lost 0 bases, with 9 bases between them. The germline CDR1 and CDR2 sequences are KGHDR and SFDVKD. This CDR3 has 15 residues. As DNA, the CDR3 is TGTGCCACCAGTGATTCGACAGGAGTGAACACTGAAGCTTTCTTT. Translation: CATSDSTGVNTEAFF.

The table lists this clonotype with a few counts. The chain recombines TRBV6-5 with TRBJ1-1; D may be TRBD1 (6 bases). CDR1 is MNHEY, CDR2 SVGAGI, per germline. V shed 1 base and J shed 0 bases, with 12 bases lying between them. CDR3 length: 16 residues. CDR3 nucleotide sequence: TGTGCCAGCAGTTACTTGGACAGTTTTCTGAACACTGAAGCTTTCTTT. This encodes CASSYLDSFLNTEAFF.

This clonotype was counted many times. The chain carries TRBV30 and TRBJ1-1; 9 bases line up with TRBD1. The CDR3 consists of 13 residues. Germline V CDR1 and CDR2: GTSNPN, SVGIG (reference sequence). With V trimmed by 5 bases and J by 4 bases, 5 bases remained unmatched. The CDR3 sequence is CAWQRQGGTEAFF. The CDR3 bases are TGTGCCTGGCAGCGACAGGGGGGCACTGAAGCTTTCTTT.